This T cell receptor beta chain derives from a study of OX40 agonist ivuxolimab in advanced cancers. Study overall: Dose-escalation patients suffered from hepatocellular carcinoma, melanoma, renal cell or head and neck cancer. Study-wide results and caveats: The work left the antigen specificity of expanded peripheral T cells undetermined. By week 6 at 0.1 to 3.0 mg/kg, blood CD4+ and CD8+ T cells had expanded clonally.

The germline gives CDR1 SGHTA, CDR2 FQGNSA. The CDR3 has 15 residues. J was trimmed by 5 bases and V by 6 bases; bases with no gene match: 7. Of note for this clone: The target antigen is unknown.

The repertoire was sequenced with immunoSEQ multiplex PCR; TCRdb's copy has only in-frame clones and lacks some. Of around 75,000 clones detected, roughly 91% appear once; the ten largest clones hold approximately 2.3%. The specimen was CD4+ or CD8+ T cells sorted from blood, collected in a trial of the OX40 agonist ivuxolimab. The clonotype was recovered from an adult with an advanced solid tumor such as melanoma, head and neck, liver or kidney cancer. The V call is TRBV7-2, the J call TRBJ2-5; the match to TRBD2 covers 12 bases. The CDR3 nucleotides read TGTGCCAGCAGAAAGACTAGCGGGGGCGGGGAGACCCAGTACTTC. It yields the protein CASRKTSGGGETQYF.